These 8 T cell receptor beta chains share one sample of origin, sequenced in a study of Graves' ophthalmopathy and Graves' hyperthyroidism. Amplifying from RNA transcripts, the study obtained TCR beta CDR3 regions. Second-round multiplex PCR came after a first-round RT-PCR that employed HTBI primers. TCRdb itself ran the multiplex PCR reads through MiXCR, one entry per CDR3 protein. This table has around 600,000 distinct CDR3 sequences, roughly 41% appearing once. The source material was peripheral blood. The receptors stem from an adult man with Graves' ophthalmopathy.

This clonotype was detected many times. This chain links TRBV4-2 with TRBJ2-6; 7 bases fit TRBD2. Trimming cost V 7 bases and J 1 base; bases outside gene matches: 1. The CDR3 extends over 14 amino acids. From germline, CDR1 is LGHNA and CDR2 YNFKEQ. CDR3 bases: TGTGCCAGCAAGCGGGGATCTGGGGCCAACGTCCTGACTTTC. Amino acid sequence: CASKRGSGANVLTF.

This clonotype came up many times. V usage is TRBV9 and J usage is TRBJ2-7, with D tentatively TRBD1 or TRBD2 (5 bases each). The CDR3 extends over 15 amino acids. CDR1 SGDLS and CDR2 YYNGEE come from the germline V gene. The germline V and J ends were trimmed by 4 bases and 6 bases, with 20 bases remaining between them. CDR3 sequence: CASSPRDALSSEQYF. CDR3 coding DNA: TGTGCCAGCAGCCCCCGGGACGCATTGTCGAGCGAGCAGTACTTC.

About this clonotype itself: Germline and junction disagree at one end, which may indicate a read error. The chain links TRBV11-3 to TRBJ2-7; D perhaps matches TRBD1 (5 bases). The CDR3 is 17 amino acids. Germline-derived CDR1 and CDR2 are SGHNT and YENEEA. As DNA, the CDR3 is TGTGTCAGCAGCCTACCTAGGGTGCAGGGCATCCCCCACGAGCAGTACTTC. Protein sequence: CVSSLPRVQGIPHEQYF.

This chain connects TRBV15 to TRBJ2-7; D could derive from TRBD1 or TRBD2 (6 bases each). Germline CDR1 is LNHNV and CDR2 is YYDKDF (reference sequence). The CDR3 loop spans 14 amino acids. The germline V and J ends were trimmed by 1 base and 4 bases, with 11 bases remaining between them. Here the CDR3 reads CATSRGGGGYEQYF. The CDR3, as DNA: TGTGCCACCAGCAGAGGCGGAGGGGGGTACGAGCAGTACTTC. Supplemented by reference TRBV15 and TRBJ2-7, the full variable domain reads DAMVIQNPRYQVTQFGKPVTLSCSQTLNHNVMYWYQQKSSQAPKLLFHYYDKDFNNEADTPDNFQSRRPNTSFCFLDIRSPGLGDTAMYLCATSRGGGGYEQYFGPGTRLTVT.

CDR3 amino acids: CASSDPGQFFSGANVLTF. CDR3 nucleotides: TGTGCCAGCAGTGACCCGGGACAGTTTTTCTCTGGGGCCAACGTCCTGACTTTC. The V and J genes are TRBV7-9 and TRBJ2-6; 7 positions agree with TRBD1. The CDR3 length is 18 residues. Germline V lookup: CDR1 SEHNR, CDR2 FQNEAQ (reference sequence). Germline trimming cut 6 bases from V and 0 bases from J; bases unmatched to any gene: 11.

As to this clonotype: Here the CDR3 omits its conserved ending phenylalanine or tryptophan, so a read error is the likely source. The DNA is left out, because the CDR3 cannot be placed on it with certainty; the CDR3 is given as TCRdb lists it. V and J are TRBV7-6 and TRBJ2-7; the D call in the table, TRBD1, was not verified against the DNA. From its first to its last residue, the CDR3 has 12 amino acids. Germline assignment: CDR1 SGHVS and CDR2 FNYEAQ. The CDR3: CASSYVRGQGAL.

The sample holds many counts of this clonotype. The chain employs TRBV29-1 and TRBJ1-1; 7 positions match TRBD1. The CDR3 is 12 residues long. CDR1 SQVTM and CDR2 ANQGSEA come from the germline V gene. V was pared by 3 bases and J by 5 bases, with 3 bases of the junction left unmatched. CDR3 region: CSVDRGETEAFF. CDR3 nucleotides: TGCAGCGTTGACAGGGGGGAGACTGAAGCTTTCTTT.

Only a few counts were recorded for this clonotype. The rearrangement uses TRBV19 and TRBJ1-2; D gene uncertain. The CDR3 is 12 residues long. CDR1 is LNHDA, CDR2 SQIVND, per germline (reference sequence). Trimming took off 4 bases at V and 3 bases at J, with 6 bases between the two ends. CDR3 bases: TGTGCCAGTAGTAGGTCCGACTATGGCTACACCTTC. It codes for CASSRSDYGYTF.